The 21 T cell receptor beta chains presented below share a single source sample, sequenced in a study of radiotherapy plus CTLA-4 blockade in lung cancer. The table came from immunoSEQ multiplex PCR; TCRdb's copy has only in-frame clones and leaves some out. Of just over 35,000 clones listed, 85% to 90% are singletons. Sample: peripheral blood, taken from a patient treated with radiotherapy plus ipilimumab. All receptors come from a human donor with non-small cell lung cancer who had stable disease on radiotherapy plus ipilimumab.

The rearrangement uses TRBV28 and TRBJ2-3, with 10 bases that match TRBD2. CDR1 and CDR2 from the germline V gene are MDHEN and SYDVKM. V trimming: 5 bases; J trimming: 5 bases; junction bases outside the gene matches: 7. The CDR3 is 15 residues long. This chain's CDR3 is CASSALAGGGDTQYF. The CDR3 DNA sequence: TGTGCCAGCAGTGCATTAGCGGGAGGAGGAGATACGCAGTATTTT.

The genes are TRBV25-1 and TRBJ1-4, with a tentative D call TRBD1 (6 bases). The CDR3 is made up of 16 amino acids. V shed 4 bases and J shed 0 bases, with 12 bases lying between them. The germline CDR1 and CDR2 sequences are MGHDK and SYGVNS. CDR3 coding DNA: TGTGCCAGCAGTGCCGACTCAGGGGCAACTAATGAAAAACTGTTTTTT. Its translation: CASSADSGATNEKLFF.

The chain uses TRBV5-8 and TRBJ1-5, with D possibly TRBD1 on 5 matching bases. The CDR3 consists of 18 residues. In germline, CDR1 is SGHTS, CDR2 YDEGEE. The V end lost 4 bases, the J end lost 5 bases, and 25 bases lay between the germline ends. DNA of the CDR3: TGTGCCAGCAGCGGGACTAGGGCTCTCCAATCTCCTTATCAGCCCCAGCATTTT. Protein product: CASSGTRALQSPYQPQHF. Based on the CDR3 plus reference TRBV5-8 and TRBJ1-5, the full variable domain is EAGVTQSPTHLIKTRGQQATLRCSPISGHTSVYWYQQALGLGLQFLLWYDEGEERNRGNFPPRFSGRQFPNYSSELNVNALELEDSALYLCASSGTRALQSPYQPQHFGDGTRLSIL.

The rearrangement links TRBV4-2 to TRBJ2-1; D gene unclear. This CDR3 comprises 13 residues. V was shortened by 2 bases and J by 9 bases, with 11 bases between the two germline ends. CDR1 and CDR2 from the germline V gene are LGHNA and YNFKEQ. The CDR3 protein is CASSQFRDTEQFF. CDR3 nucleotide sequence: TGTGCCAGCAGCCAATTCCGAGACACTGAGCAGTTCTTC.

The J gene is TRBJ2-5, the V gene TRBV7-2, with 7 bases identical to TRBD2. The J call is in doubt because the DNA end fits TRBJ2-7 better. From germline, CDR1 is SGHTA and CDR2 FQGNSA. The CDR3 totals 14 residues. The CDR3 sequence is CASSPSGPSYEQYF. The CDR3 DNA is TGTGCCAGCAGCCCTAGCGGCCCCTCCTACGAGCAGTACTTC.

CDR3 DNA: TGTGCCAGTAGCCCGGGACTAGCTTCTTCCTACGAGCAGTACTTC. It translates to CASSPGLASSYEQYF. The gene calls are TRBV2 and TRBJ2-7, with TRBD2 matching over 9 bases. Germline V gene lookup returns CDR1 SNHLY and CDR2 FYNNEI. CDR3 size: 15 residues. With 9 bases clipped from V and 1 base from J, the junction kept 10 bases outside the gene matches.

The chain has TRBV2 and TRBJ2-1; 8 nucleotides align to TRBD2. With 6 bases clipped from V and 2 bases from J, the junction kept 0 bases outside the gene matches. The length of the CDR3 is 13 residues. Looked up from germline, CDR1 is SNHLY and CDR2 is FYNNEI. CDR3: CASSGRAYNEQFF. The CDR3 region has the DNA TGTGCCAGCAGCGGGAGGGCCTACAATGAGCAGTTCTTC.

This chain joins TRBV4-2 and TRBJ2-3, with 9 bases fitting TRBD2. CDR1 LGHNA and CDR2 YNFKEQ come from the germline V gene. Trimming at V came to 0 bases and at J to 6 bases, leaving 10 bases not matched to a gene. The CDR3 runs to 17 residues. In DNA form, the CDR3 reads TGTGCCAGCAGCCAAGATTTTAGCGGGAGCTATGGTGATACGCAGTATTTT. It specifies CASSQDFSGSYGDTQYF.

This clone has only a few counts. CDR3 DNA: TGTGCCAGCAGCTTGCCGGGGTATCAGACCGGGGAGCTGTTTTTT. It is translated as CASSLPGYQTGELFF. The rearrangement joins TRBV5-8 to TRBJ2-2; D possibly corresponds to TRBD2 (5 bases). V was cut by 1 base and J by 5 bases, with 12 bases left in between. CDR3 length equals 15 residues. CDR1 and CDR2 from the germline V gene are SGHTS and YDEGEE.

Details on this clone: An end of the junction does not agree with germline; a read error may underlie this. The J gene is TRBJ2-1, the V gene TRBV2, with 8 bases identical to TRBD2. The CDR3 length is 16 residues. Looked up from germline, CDR1 is SNHLY and CDR2 is FYNNEI. In DNA form, the CDR3 reads TGTGCCAGCAGCGAAGTCCAACCGGGAGGGCCAGGTGAGCAGTTCTTC. Translating gives CASSEVQPGGPGEQFF.

V is TRBV5-8 and J is TRBJ2-2; 15 bases align to TRBD2. The germline gives CDR1 SGHTS, CDR2 YDEGEE. V lost 4 bases and J lost 2; bases outside the gene matches: 9. This CDR3 spans 19 amino acids. CDR3 nucleotides: TGTGCCAGCAGCGACTCAGGACTAGCGGGAGGGCCTAACACCGGGGAGCTGTTTTTT. This gives the protein CASSDSGLAGGPNTGELFF.

The V and J genes are TRBV4-3 and TRBJ2-3; D call uncertain. V shed 0 bases and J shed 6 bases, with 16 bases lying between them. CDR3 size: 16 residues. From germline, CDR1 is LGHNA and CDR2 YSLEER. The chain's CDR3 is CASSQDLRPPPDTQYF. The CDR3 DNA reads as TGCGCCAGCAGCCAAGATCTCAGGCCCCCCCCCGATACGCAGTATTTT.

This chain uses TRBV19 with TRBJ1-5; 8 nucleotides match TRBD1. The V segment lost 8 bases and the J segment 4 bases; nucleotides outside the gene matches: 4. Looked up from germline, CDR1 is LNHDA and CDR2 is SQIVND (reference sequence). There are 13 residues in the CDR3. The chain's CDR3 is CASARTGNQPQHF. For the CDR3, the DNA is TGTGCCAGTGCCAGGACAGGGAATCAGCCCCAGCATTTT. Drawing the rest from reference TRBV19 and TRBJ1-5, the complete variable domain is DGGITQSPKYLFRKEGQNVTLSCEQNLNHDAMYWYRQDPGQGLRLIYYSQIVNDFQKGDIAEGYSVSREKKESFPLTVTSAQKNPTAFYLCASARTGNQPQHFGDGTRLSIL.

This clone was counted a single time. The DNA of the CDR3 is TGTGCCAGTAATGAGGCCGCGGATCGTGGCTACACCTTC. It specifies CASNEAADRGYTF. J is TRBJ1-2 and V is TRBV19; D gene unclear. Germline-derived CDR1 and CDR2 are LNHDA and SQIVND (reference sequence). The ends were cut back, 7 bases at V and 7 bases at J, with 16 bases in the middle. The CDR3 contains 13 residues.

CDR3 protein: CASSMTQGGNTGELFF. The CDR3 DNA reads as TGTGCCAGCAGTATGACTCAGGGGGGTAACACCGGGGAGCTGTTTTTT. V and J are TRBV6-4 and TRBJ2-2, with TRBD1 as a possible D gene (7 bases). Germline lookup yields CDR1 MRHNA and CDR2 SNTAGT. V was pared by 5 bases and J by 2 bases, with 15 bases between. The CDR3 has 16 residues.

The rearrangement links TRBV11-2 to TRBJ2-5, with 11 bases lining up with TRBD2. CDR1 and CDR2 (germline): SGHAT, FQNNGV. This CDR3 contains 15 residues. Trimming cost V 6 bases and J 5 bases; bases outside gene matches: 8. CDR3 DNA: TGTGCCAGCAGTTCTAGCGGGAGGCCTTTGGAGACCCAGTACTTC. Translated: CASSSSGRPLETQYF.

The chain uses TRBV6-1 and TRBJ2-7; no definite D call. The CDR3 runs to 11 residues. The germline V gene encodes CDR1 MNHNS and CDR2 SASEGT. V shed 7 bases and J shed 4 bases, with 8 bases lying between them. CDR3 residues: CASMNGYEQYF. Here the CDR3 DNA reads TGTGCCAGCATGAACGGGTACGAGCAGTACTTC.

The gene calls are TRBV7-2 and TRBJ2-4, with 11 bases aligning to TRBD1. Germline assignment: CDR1 SGHTA and CDR2 FQGNSA. V was pared by 4 bases and J by 7 bases, with 15 bases of the junction left unmatched. This CDR3 is 18 amino acids long. The CDR3 sequence is CASSSVPVGQGVGNIQYF. The CDR3, as DNA: TGTGCCAGCAGCTCCGTACCCGTGGGACAGGGGGTTGGTAACATTCAGTACTTC.

This chain links TRBV7-2 with TRBJ2-2; a possible D gene is TRBD2 (6 bases). Germline V gene data show CDR1 as SGHTA and CDR2 as FQGNSA. Between the trimmed V and J ends, which lost 1 base and 5 bases, there was a span of 11 bases. The CDR3 has 15 residues. CDR3 region: CASSLGWGRTGELFF. The CDR3 DNA reads as TGTGCCAGCAGCTTAGGCTGGGGGAGGACCGGGGAGCTGTTTTTT.

This clone was seen a few times. The chain joins TRBV5-8 to TRBJ2-3; D might be TRBD1 (6 bases). Trimming shortened V by 1 base and J by 4 bases, and 13 bases separated the two germline ends. The CDR3 runs to 15 residues. Germline lookup yields CDR1 SGHTS and CDR2 YDEGEE. The CDR3: CASSLYGGASDTQYF. The CDR3 nucleotides read TGTGCCAGCAGCTTGTATGGGGGCGCGTCAGATACGCAGTATTTT.

This clone appeared once. The V and J genes are TRBV7-3 and TRBJ2-2; TRBD2 matches 11 bases. The length of the CDR3 is 16 residues. Germline V gene lookup returns CDR1 SGHTA and CDR2 FQGTGA. The V and J ends lost 6 bases and 3 bases, in that order; junction bases with no gene match: 6. The CDR3 DNA is TGTGCCAGCAGTGCGACTAGCGGGACCTACACCGGGGAGCTGTTTTTT. Amino acids: CASSATSGTYTGELFF.